These T cell receptor beta chains were read from a single sample in a study of cytomegalovirus exposure and HLA in healthy donors. Some clones are missing from TCRdb's copy, which holds only in-frame ones; the method was immunoSEQ multiplex PCR. The sample has a few hundred thousand clones, roughly 91% seen once. Sequenced input: PBMCs. Every receptor here comes from a girl between 2 and 10 years old in good health and CMV-seronegative. CDR3s include the opening cysteine and the closing phenylalanine or tryptophan. A D gene is named only where the DNA matches it firmly. Clone size is shown for a subset of rows, as once, few, many or a class of expanded clone.

TRBV2,once,TRBD1,TRBJ2-7,TGTGCCAGCAGTAACAGGGGGGACTACGAGCAGTACTTC,CASSNRGDYEQYF
TRBV6-1,-,TRBD2,TRBJ2-1,TGTGCCACCCGGCCGGGACTAGGCTCCTACAATGAGCAGTTCTTC,CATRPGLGSYNEQFF
TRBV2,-,-,TRBJ2-1,TGTGCCAGCAGTGATCGAGTCCCTACCTACAATGAGCAGTTCTTC,CASSDRVPTYNEQFF
TRBV10-2,once,TRBD2,TRBJ2-5,TGCGCCAGCAGTGAGAGTCCCGCGGGACTAGCGGGTGAGACCCAGTACTTC,CASSESPAGLAGETQYF
TRBV29-1,-,-,TRBJ2-1,TGCAGCGGGAGGGGGGGCGTTTCCTACAATGAGCAGTTCTTC,CSGRGGVSYNEQFF
TRBV19,-,-,TRBJ2-3,TGTGCCAGTAGTATAGGAGGACTGAGCACAGATACGCAGTATTTT,CASSIGGLSTDTQYF
TRBV5-6,-,TRBD2,TRBJ2-3,TGTGCCAGCAGCCCCCCAGGACTAGCGGGACGAGATACGCAGTATTTT,CASSPPGLAGRDTQYF
TRBV9,-,-,TRBJ2-1,TGTGCCAGCAGCCAGGGACAAGCCGTTAAGTTCTTC,CASSQGQAVKFF
TRBV2,-,TRBD2,TRBJ2-1,TGTGCCAGCCTGAGCGGGATCTCCAATGAGCAGTTCTTC,CASLSGISNEQFF
TRBV29-1,-,TRBD1,TRBJ1-1,TGCAGCGCGTCCGGACAGGGGGGATTAAACACTGAAGCTTTCTTT,CSASGQGGLNTEAFF
TRBV28,once,-,TRBJ1-2,TGTGCCAGCCCCGGGACATTCAACTATGGCTACACCTTC,CASPGTFNYGYTF
TRBV23-1,-,TRBD1,TRBJ1-3,TGCGCCAGCAGTAGGATGGACAGGGCATTAACTGGAAACACCATATATTTT,CASSRMDRALTGNTIYF
TRBV5-6,once,TRBD1,TRBJ2-7,TGTGCCAGCAGCTTGGGACAGGGAAGGAGCTACGAGCAGTACTTC,CASSLGQGRSYEQYF
TRBV4-1,-,TRBD1,TRBJ2-6,TGCGCCAGCAGCCCTCGTGACAGGGTCGTCTCTGGGGCCAACGTCCTGACTTTC,CASSPRDRVVSGANVLTF
TRBV25-1,-,-,TRBJ1-3,TGTGCCAGCAGTGACAGGTCCTCTGGAAACACCATATATTTT,CASSDRSSGNTIYF
TRBV27,-,TRBD1,TRBJ2-2,TGTGCCAGCAGTTTATCCCTACAGGGGGGCACCGGGGAGCTGTTTTTT,CASSLSLQGGTGELFF
TRBV9,-,TRBD1,TRBJ2-7,TGTGCCAGCAGCTCCCGGACAGGGGAGGTTCCCTACGAGCAGTACTTC,CASSSRTGEVPYEQYF
TRBV6-7,-,TRBD2,TRBJ2-2,TGTGCCAGCAGTTACTCGAGCATAGCGGGAGGGCCCGGGGAGCTGTTTTTT,CASSYSSIAGGPGELFF
TRBV6-1,once,TRBD1,TRBJ2-3,TGTGCCAGCAGTGTTCTTTCGGGACAGATAAGCACAGATACGCAGTATTTT,CASSVLSGQISTDTQYF
TRBV6-5,-,TRBD1,TRBJ1-2,TGTGCCAGCAGTTCCTGGACAGGGAAGATGGGCTACACCTTC,CASSSWTGKMGYTF
TRBV27,-,-,TRBJ2-3,TGTGCCAGCAGTTCTACTAGGGCGCAGTATTTT,CASSSTRAQYF
TRBV27,-,-,TRBJ1-5,TGTGCCAGCCGACACCGAGGGCAGGGGTCCAATCAGCCCCAGCATTTT,CASRHRGQGSNQPQHF
TRBV6-1,once,TRBD2,TRBJ2-7,TGTGCCAGCAGTGAATCACTAGCGGGAGGCGGGTTCGACGAGCAGTACTTC,CASSESLAGGGFDEQYF
TRBV7-9,-,TRBD2,TRBJ2-5,TGTGCCAGCAGCTCTAGCGGGAGGGGGGGCCGACTCCAAGAGACCCAGTACTTC,CASSSSGRGGRLQETQYF
TRBV6-5,-,-,TRBJ1-1,TGTGCCAGCAGTTACTCCTTTGTTGAGGGAAGCACTGAAGCTTTCTTT,CASSYSFVEGSTEAFF
TRBV19,-,-,TRBJ1-4,TGTGCCAGTAGTTCGCGTTCTTTT,CASSSRSF
TRBV11-2,-,TRBD2,TRBJ2-3,TGTGCCAGCAGCCGGGAGGGCGGTACAGATACGCAGTATTTT,CASSREGGTDTQYF
TRBV7-2,-,-,TRBJ1-1,TGTGCCAGCAGCTTAAACGGGGTAACCATTTCGGAAGCTTTCTTT,CASSLNGVTISEAFF
TRBV29-1,-,-,TRBJ1-2,TGCAGCGTTGAAGGGGAGTTGGGCTATGGCTACACCTTC,CSVEGELGYGYTF
TRBV7-8,-,TRBD2,TRBJ2-1,TGTGCCAGCAGCCTTCTAGCGGGGGGGCCCAGATCCTACAATGAGCAGTTCTTC,CASSLLAGGPRSYNEQFF
TRBV7-9,-,-,TRBJ1-1,TGTTCCAGCAGCTTTCAGAACACTGAAGCTTTCTTT,CSSSFQNTEAFF
TRBV11-3,few,TRBD1,TRBJ2-7,TGTGCCGGTACAGGGGGCGTCTACGAGCAGTACTTC,CAGTGGVYEQYF
TRBV4-2,-,TRBD2,TRBJ2-7,TGTGCCAGCAGCCCGTTAGCGGGGAGCTACGAGCAGTACTTC,CASSPLAGSYEQYF
TRBV7-7,-,-,TRBJ2-7,TGTGCCAGCAGCTTTTTATCACAAAAAGATTACGAGCAGTACTTC,CASSFLSQKDYEQYF
TRBV2,-,TRBD1,TRBJ1-5,TGTGCCAGCAGGGGGGGACAGGGGAGCGGGCAGCCCCAGCATTTT,CASRGGQGSGQPQHF
TRBV19,-,TRBD2,TRBJ2-7,TGTGCCAGTAGTGCAGGGACTAGCGGGGGGTCCTACGAGCAGTACTTC,CASSAGTSGGSYEQYF
TRBV15,-,TRBD1,TRBJ2-7,TGTGCCACCAGCAACGACAGGGTACCCTACGAGCAGTACTTC,CATSNDRVPYEQYF
TRBV10-3,-,TRBD2,TRBJ2-7,TGTGCCATCAGTGACCTTGCGGGGGTGGGGGAGCAGTACTTC,CAISDLAGVGEQYF
TRBV30,once,TRBD1,TRBJ1-1,TGTGCCATAGAAACAGGGGCGGGTGCTTTCTTT,CAIETGAGAFF
TRBV5-4,once,TRBD1,TRBJ2-7,TGTGCCAGCAGCCCTGGACAGGGTCTCGAGCAGTACTTC,CASSPGQGLEQYF